This TCR beta chain was obtained from a study of Graves' ophthalmopathy and Graves' hyperthyroidism. Study details: Ahead of any treatment, peripheral blood was obtained at the initial diagnosis.

On this clonotype itself: The germline gene is not matched at one end of the junction; a read error may be the cause.

RNA transcripts provided the template for amplifying TCR beta CDR3 regions. Amplification began with first-round RT-PCR using HTBI primers, then second-round multiplex PCR was performed. TCRdb re-derived calls from the multiplex PCR reads in MiXCR, one entry per CDR3 protein. The profile covers 650,000 to 900,000 distinct CDR3 sequences, with 35% to 50% appearing a single time and approximately 43% taken by the ten largest. This CDR3 has 17 amino acids. Germline CDR1 is SEHNR and CDR2 is FQNEAQ (reference sequence). What was sequenced was peripheral blood. The sequence came from an adult man with Graves' ophthalmopathy. V usage is TRBV7-9 and J usage is TRBJ2-2, with D possibly TRBD2 on 7 matching bases. As DNA, the CDR3 is TGCGCCAGCAGCCAAGATTGGAGGGGGGGGGAACCCGGGGAGCTGTTTTTT. Residues: CASSQDWRGGEPGELFF.